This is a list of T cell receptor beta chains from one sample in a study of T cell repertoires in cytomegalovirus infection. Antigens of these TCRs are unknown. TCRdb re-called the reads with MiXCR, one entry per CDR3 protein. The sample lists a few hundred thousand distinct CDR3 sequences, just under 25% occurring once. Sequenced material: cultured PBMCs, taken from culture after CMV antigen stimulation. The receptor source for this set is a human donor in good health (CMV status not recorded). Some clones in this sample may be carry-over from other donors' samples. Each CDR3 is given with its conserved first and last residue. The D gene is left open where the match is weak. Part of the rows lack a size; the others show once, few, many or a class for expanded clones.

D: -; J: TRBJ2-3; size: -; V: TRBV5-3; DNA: TGTGCCAGCAGCTTGTTTGGCAGGGGGGCCACAGATACGCAGTATTTT; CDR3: CASSLFGRGATDTQYF
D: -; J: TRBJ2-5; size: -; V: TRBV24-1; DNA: TGTGCCACCAGTGGCTTGGGGGGTACCGGTGAGACCCAGTACTTC; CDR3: CATSGLGGTGETQYF
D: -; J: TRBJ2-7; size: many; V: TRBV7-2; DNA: TGTGCCAGCAGCTGGGCGACTAGCGAGCAGTACTTC; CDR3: CASSWATSEQYF
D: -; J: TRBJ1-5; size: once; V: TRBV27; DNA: TGTGCCAGCAGTTTAGGGGGGGGCGCTCAGCCCCAGCATTTT; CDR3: CASSLGGGAQPQHF
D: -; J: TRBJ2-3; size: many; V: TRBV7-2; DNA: TGTGCCAGCAGCTTAGTTCGTGGGGCAGATACGCAGTATTTT; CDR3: CASSLVRGADTQYF
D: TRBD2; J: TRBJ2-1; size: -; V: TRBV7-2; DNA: TGTGCCAGCAGCACGACTAGCGGGACCTCCTACAATGAGCAGTTCTTC; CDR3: CASSTTSGTSYNEQFF
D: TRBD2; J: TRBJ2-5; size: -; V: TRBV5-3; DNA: TGTGCCAGCAGCCGACTAGCGGGAGGGATGGATAGGGAGACCCAGTACTTC; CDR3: CASSRLAGGMDRETQYF
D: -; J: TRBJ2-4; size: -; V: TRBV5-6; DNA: TGTGCCAGCAGCTTGATCAGGGACATTCAGTACTTC; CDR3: CASSLIRDIQYF
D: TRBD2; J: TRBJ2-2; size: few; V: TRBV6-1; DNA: TGTGCCAGCGCCGGCGGGGGGAATACCGGGGAGCTGTTTTTT; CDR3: CASAGGGNTGELFF
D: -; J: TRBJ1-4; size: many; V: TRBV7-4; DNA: TGTGCCAGCAGCTTAATAGTGGGCTTGTCTTTAATTATAGATGAAAAACTGTTTTTT; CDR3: CASSLIVGLSLIIDEKLFF
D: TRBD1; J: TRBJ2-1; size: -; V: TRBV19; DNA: TGTGCCAGTACACAGGGGCTCTCCTACAATGAGCAGTTCTTC; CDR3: CASTQGLSYNEQFF
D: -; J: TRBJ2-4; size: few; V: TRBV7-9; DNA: TGTGCCAGCGGCGGGGCTCAAAACATTCAGTACTTC; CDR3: CASGGAQNIQYF
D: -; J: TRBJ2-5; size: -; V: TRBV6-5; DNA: TGTGCCAGCAGTTATCTCAGGGCAGGGAAAGAGACCCAGTACTTC; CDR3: CASSYLRAGKETQYF
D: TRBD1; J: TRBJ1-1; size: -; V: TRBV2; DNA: TGTGCCAGCAGTTCCGGGACAGGGGCTGAAGCTTTCTTT; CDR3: CASSSGTGAEAFF
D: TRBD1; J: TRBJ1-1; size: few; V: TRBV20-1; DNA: TGCAGTGCCGGACAGGGTACAATGAACACTGAAGCTTTCTTT; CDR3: CSAGQGTMNTEAFF
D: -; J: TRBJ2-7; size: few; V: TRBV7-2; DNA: TGTGCCAGCAGCCAGACTAGATACTCCTACGAGCAGTACTTC; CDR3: CASSQTRYSYEQYF
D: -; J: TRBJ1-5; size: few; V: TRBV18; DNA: TGTGCCAGCTCAAAGGGAAGCACATATAGCAATCAGCCCCAGCATTTT; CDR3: CASSKGSTYSNQPQHF
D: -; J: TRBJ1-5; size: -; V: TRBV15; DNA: TGTGCCACCAGCAGAGAGAGGGTAGAGGCAGGTCAGCCCCAGCATTTT; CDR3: CATSRERVEAGQPQHF
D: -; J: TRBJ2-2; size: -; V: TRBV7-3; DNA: TGTGCCAGCAGCTTAGGTCGCAACGCGAACACCGGGGAGCTGTTTTTT; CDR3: CASSLGRNANTGELFF
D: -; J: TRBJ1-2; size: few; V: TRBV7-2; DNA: TGTGCCAGCAGCGTGACGTTTCTTTATGGCTACACCTTC; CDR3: CASSVTFLYGYTF
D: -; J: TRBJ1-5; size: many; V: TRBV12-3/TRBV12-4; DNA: TGTGCCAGCAGTTTACGGGGGCAGCCCCAGCATTTT; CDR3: CASSLRGQPQHF
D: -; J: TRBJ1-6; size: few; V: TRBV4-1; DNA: TGCGCCAGCAGCCACAGGGCAGTGAATAATTCACCCCTCCACTTT; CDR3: CASSHRAVNNSPLHF
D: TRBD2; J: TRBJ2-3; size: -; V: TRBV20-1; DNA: TGCAGTGCTCTACAGGGACTAGCGGAAGCCACAGATACGCAGTATTTT; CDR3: CSALQGLAEATDTQYF
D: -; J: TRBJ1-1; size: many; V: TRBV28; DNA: TGTGCCAGCAGATTTGGTGGGGAGGGATCGAACACTGAAGCTTTCTTT; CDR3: CASRFGGEGSNTEAFF
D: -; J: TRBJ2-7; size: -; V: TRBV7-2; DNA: TGTGCCAGCAGCCCCCCGGGGTACGAGCAGTACTTC; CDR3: CASSPPGYEQYF
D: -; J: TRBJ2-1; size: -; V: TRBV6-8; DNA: TGTGCCAGCAGTTACTTTATCTCCGGGGAGCAGTTCTTC; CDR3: CASSYFISGEQFF
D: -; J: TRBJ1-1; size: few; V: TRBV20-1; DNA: TGCAGTGCTAGGCGGCCGGGGTTGAACACTGAAGCTTTCTTT; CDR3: CSARRPGLNTEAFF
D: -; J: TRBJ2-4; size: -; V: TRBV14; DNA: TGTGCCAGCAGCCAAGTTAAGGGTTGGTTGGCCAAAAACATTCAGTACTTC; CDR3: CASSQVKGWLAKNIQYF
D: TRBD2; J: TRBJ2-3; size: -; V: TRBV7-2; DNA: TGTGCCAGCAGCCCAAACGGACTAGCGGGAGCAGATACGCAGTATTTT; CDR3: CASSPNGLAGADTQYF
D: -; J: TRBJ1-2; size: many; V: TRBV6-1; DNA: TGTGCCAGCAGTCCCCGTTTAAGAGGCGGCTACACCTTC; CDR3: CASSPRLRGGYTF
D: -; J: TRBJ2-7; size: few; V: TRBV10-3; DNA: TGTGCCATCAGTGAGCGCTTAGAGCAGTACTTC; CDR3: CAISERLEQYF
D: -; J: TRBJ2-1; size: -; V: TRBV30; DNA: TGTGCCTGGAGTGTAACAGACAATGAGCAGTTCTTC; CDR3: CAWSVTDNEQFF
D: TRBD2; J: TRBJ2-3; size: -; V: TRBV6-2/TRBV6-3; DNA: TGTGCCAGCAGCCCCCTTAGCGGGAGGAGAATAGATACGCAGTATTTT; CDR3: CASSPLSGRRIDTQYF
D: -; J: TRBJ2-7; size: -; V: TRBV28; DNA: TGTGCCAGCAGCGGGGGCCCCTGGCAGCCCGAGCAGTACTTC; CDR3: CASSGGPWQPEQYF
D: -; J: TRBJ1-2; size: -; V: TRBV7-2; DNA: TGTGCCAGCGGCAACAGGGCCGGAAACTATGGCTACACCTTC; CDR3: CASGNRAGNYGYTF
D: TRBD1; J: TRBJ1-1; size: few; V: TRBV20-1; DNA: TGCAGTGCCCCACCGGGACAGAGGGACACTGAAGCTTTCTTT; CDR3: CSAPPGQRDTEAFF
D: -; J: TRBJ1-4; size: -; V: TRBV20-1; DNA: TGCAGTGCCGGGGAGGAAAATGAAAAACTGTTTTTT; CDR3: CSAGEENEKLFF
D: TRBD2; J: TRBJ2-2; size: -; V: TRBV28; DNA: TGTGTCCTATCCAAGAGCGGGAGCCCCGGGGAGCTGTTTTTT; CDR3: CVLSKSGSPGELFF
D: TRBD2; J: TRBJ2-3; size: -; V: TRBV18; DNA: TGTGCCAGCTCACCCATTAGCGGGTCCCCATCAGATACGCAGTATTTT; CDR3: CASSPISGSPSDTQYF
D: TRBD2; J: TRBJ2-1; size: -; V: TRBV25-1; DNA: TGTGCCAGCTCGGGGACTAGCGGTCGAGGGAATGAGCAGTTCTTC; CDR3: CASSGTSGRGNEQFF
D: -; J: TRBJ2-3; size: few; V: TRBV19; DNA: TGTGCCAGTAGTATTGTGACTAACACAGATACGCAGTATTTT; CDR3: CASSIVTNTDTQYF
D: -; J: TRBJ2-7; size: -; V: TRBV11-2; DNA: TGTGCCAGCAGCGCCCGGACGGACTCCTACGAGCAGTACTTC; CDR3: CASSARTDSYEQYF
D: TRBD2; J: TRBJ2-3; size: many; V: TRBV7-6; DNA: TGTGCCAGCAGCTCAAGACTAGCGGGAGGAACTAGCACAGATACGCAGTATTTT; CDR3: CASSSRLAGGTSTDTQYF
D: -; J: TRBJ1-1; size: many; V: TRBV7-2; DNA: TGTGCCAGCAGCCCTCCCGGGACCGGGCGTGCTGAAGCTTTCTTT; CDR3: CASSPPGTGRAEAFF
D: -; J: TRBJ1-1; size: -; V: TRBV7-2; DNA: TGTGCCAGCAGCTTAATCTGGGGCCCTGAAGCTTTCTTT; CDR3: CASSLIWGPEAFF
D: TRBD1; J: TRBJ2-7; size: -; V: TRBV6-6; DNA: TGTGCCAGCAGTTACCCGGACAGGGGCGGGTTCCCCTACGAGCAGTACTTC; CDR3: CASSYPDRGGFPYEQYF
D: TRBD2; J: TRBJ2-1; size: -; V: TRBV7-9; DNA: TGTGCCAGCAGCAAGACTAGCGGGAGGAACAATGAGCAGTTCTTC; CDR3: CASSKTSGRNNEQFF
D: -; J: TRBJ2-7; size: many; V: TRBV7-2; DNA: TGTGCCAGCAGTGACGGGAATTCCTACGAGCAGTACTTC; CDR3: CASSDGNSYEQYF
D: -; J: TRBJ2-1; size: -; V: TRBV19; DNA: TGTGCCAGTAGTCCCTGGGGGACCGGGTCCTACAATGAGCAGTTCTTC; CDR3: CASSPWGTGSYNEQFF
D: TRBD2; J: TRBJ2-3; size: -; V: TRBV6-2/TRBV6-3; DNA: TGTGCCAGCGTAGATGTCGGACTAGCGGGAGGTTCAGGACGCACAGATACGCAGTATTTT; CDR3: CASVDVGLAGGSGRTDTQYF
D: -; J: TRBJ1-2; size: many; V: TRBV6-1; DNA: TGTGCCAGCAGGGATCGCAGGGGTAAAGGAGAAGGCTACACCTTC; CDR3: CASRDRRGKGEGYTF
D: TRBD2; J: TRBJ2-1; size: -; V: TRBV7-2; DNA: TGTGCCAGCAGCCTTAATGTGGGGACTAGATACAATGAGCAGTTCTTC; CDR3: CASSLNVGTRYNEQFF